By share, the clone carrying this T cell receptor (beta chain) counts as medium-sized. Antigen unknown. The data derive from a study of vaccination and CD4 T cells after COVID-19. Study-wide background: Each post-COVID sample was drawn after diagnosis, and the median interval was roughly 100 days (range 35 to 161). Overall study results and limits: The study found median SARS-CoV-2-reactive clonotypes rising from roughly 19 to 38, not significantly.

With the Oncomine TCR Beta short-read assay, DNA from cultured CD4+ T cells was sequenced. MiXCR, applied by TCRdb to the PCR reads, yields one record per CDR3 protein. The sample yields tens of thousands of distinct CDR3 sequences, 35% to 40% seen once. Trimming removed 5 bases at V and 2 bases at J, with 12 bases between. CDR3 length: 14 amino acids. Germline lookup yields CDR1 SGHVS and CDR2 FQNEAQ. The time point: late sampling 161 to 241 days after vaccination in a few convalescent patients. Regarding treatment: roughly 10-day PBMC culture with coronavirus spike peptide pools or control peptides (ViraFEST assay). The medium had half its volume replaced with fresh IL-2 medium on days 3 and 7.

The sequencing used CD4+ T cells from blood, cultured in vitro, collected about 7 months after SARS-CoV-2 vaccination. The clonotype was recovered from a human donor who had recovered from COVID-19. The chain uses TRBV7-8 and TRBJ2-5; possible D gene TRBD1, 6 bases. CDR3 region: CASSPWTDQETQYF. The CDR3 region has the DNA TGTGCCAGCAGCCCGTGGACAGATCAAGAGACCCAGTACTTC.